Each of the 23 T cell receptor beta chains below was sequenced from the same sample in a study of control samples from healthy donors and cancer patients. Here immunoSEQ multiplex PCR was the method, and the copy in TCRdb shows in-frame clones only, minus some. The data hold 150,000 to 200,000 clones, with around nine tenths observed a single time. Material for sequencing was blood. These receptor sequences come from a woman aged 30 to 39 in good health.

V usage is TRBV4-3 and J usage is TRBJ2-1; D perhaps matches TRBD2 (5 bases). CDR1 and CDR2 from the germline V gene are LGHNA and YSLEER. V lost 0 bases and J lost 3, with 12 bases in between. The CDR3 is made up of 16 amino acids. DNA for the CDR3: TGCGCCAGCAGCCAAGATGCAGACTACCACTACAATGAGCAGTTCTTC. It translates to CASSQDADYHYNEQFF.

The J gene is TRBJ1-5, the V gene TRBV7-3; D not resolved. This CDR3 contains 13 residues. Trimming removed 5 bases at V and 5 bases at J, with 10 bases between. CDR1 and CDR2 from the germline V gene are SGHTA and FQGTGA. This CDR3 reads CASSVGPYQPQHF. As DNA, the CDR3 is TGTGCCAGCAGCGTCGGGCCCTATCAGCCCCAGCATTTT. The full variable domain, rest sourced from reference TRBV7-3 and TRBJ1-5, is GAGVSQTPSNKVTEKGKYVELRCDPISGHTALYWYRQSLGQGPEFLIYFQGTGAADDSGLPNDRFFAVRPEGSVSTLKIQRTERGDSAVYLCASSVGPYQPQHFGDGTRLSIL.

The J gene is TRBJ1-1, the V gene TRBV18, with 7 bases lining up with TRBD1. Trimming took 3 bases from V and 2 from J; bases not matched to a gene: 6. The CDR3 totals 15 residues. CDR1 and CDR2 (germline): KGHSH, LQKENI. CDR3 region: CASSPTGTENTEAFF. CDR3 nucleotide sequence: TGTGCCAGCTCACCTACCGGGACAGAAAACACTGAAGCTTTCTTT.

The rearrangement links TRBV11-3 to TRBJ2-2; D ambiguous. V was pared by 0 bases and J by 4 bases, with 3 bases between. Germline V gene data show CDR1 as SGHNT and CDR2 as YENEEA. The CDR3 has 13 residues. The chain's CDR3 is CASSLDPTGELFF. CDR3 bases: TGTGCCAGCAGCTTAGATCCCACCGGGGAGCTGTTTTTT.

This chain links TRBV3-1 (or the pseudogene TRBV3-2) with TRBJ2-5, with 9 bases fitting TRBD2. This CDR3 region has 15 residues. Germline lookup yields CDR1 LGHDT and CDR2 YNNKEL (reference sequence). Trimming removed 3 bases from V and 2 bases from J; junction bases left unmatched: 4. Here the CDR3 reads CASSHRLAVQETQYF. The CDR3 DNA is TGTGCCAGCAGCCATAGACTAGCGGTACAAGAGACCCAGTACTTC.

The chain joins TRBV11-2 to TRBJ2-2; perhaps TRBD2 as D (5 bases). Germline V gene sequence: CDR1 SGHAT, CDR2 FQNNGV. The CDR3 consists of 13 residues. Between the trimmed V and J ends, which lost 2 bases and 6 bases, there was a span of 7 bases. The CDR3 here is CASSLFGAGELFF. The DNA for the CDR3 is TGTGCCAGCAGCTTATTCGGGGCCGGGGAGCTGTTTTTT.

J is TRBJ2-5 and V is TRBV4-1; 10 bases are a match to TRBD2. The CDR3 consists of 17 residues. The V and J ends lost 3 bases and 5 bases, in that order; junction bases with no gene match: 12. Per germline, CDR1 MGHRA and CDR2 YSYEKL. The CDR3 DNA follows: TGCGCCAGCAGCCAGCTTGGGCTAGCGGGGGCGGGGGAGACCCAGTACTTC. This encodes CASSQLGLAGAGETQYF.

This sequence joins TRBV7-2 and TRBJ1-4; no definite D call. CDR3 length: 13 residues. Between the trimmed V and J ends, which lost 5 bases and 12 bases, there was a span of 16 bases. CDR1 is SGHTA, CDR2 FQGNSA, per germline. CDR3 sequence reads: CASSLGTMNELFF. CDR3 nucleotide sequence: TGTGCCAGCAGCCTTGGAACTATGAACGAACTGTTTTTT. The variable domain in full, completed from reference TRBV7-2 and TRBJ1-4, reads GAGVSQSPSNKVTEKGKDVELRCDPISGHTALYWYRQSLGQGLEFLIYFQGNSAPDKSGLPSDRFSAERTGGSVSTLTIQRTQQEDSAVYLCASSLGTMNELFFGSGTQLSVL.

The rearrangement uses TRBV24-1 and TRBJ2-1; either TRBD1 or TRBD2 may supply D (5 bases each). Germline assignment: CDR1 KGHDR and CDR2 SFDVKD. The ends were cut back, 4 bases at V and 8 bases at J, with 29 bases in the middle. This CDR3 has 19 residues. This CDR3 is CATSETGFRDEEYKYEQFF. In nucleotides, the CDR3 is TGTGCCACCAGTGAGACGGGCTTTAGGGACGAGGAGTACAAGTATGAGCAGTTCTTC.

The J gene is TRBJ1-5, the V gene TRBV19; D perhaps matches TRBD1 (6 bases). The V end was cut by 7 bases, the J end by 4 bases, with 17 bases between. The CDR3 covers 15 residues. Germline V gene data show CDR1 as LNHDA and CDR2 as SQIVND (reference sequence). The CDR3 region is CASKGGGQWNQPQHF. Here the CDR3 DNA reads TGTGCCAGTAAAGGTGGGGGCCAGTGGAATCAGCCCCAGCATTTT.

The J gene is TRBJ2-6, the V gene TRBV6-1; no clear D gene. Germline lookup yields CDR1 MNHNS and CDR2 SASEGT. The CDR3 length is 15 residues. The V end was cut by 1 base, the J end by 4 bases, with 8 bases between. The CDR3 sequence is CASSEEAAGANVLTF. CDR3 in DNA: TGTGCCAGCAGTGAAGAGGCGGCCGGGGCCAACGTCCTGACTTTC.

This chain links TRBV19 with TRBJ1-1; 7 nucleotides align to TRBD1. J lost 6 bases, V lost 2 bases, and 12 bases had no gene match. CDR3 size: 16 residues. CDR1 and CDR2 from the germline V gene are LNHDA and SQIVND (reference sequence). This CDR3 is CASSIMTGSRGAEAFF. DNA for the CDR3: TGTGCCAGTAGTATAATGACAGGGAGTAGGGGGGCTGAAGCTTTCTTT.

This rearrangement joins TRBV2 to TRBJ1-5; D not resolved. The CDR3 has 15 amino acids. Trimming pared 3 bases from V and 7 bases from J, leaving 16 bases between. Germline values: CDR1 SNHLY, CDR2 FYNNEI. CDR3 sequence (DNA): TGTGCCAGCAGTGAGAACCATAACGGTGGCCAGCCCCAGCATTTT. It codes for CASSENHNGGQPQHF.

The CDR3 bases are TGTGCCTGGAGTGTACTCAGCAGGGAGACTGGAAACACCATATATTTT. This translates into CAWSVLSRETGNTIYF. This rearrangement joins TRBV30 to TRBJ1-3; D might be TRBD1 (5 bases). Trimming left V 0 bases short and J 2 bases short, with 14 bases between. The CDR3 covers 16 residues. Germline V gene lookup returns CDR1 GTSNPN and CDR2 SVGIG (reference sequence).

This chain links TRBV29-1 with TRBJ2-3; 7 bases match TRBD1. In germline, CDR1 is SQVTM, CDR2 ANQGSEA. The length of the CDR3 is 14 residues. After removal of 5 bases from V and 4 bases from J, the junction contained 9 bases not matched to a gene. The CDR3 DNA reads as TGCAGCGTTACCACGACAGGGTTGGCAGATACGCAGTATTTT. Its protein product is CSVTTTGLADTQYF.

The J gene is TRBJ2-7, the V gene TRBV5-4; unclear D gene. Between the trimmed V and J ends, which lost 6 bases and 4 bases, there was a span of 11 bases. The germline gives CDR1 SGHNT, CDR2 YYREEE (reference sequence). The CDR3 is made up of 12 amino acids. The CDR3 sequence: CASTLDGYEQYF. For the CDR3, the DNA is TGTGCCAGCACCCTCGACGGTTACGAGCAGTACTTC.

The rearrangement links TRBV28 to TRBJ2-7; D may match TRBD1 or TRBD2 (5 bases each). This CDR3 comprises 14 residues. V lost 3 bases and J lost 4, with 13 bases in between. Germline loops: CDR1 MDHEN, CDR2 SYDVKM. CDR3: CASSFDLRGYEQYF. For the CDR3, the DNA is TGTGCCAGCAGTTTCGATCTGAGGGGATACGAGCAGTACTTC.

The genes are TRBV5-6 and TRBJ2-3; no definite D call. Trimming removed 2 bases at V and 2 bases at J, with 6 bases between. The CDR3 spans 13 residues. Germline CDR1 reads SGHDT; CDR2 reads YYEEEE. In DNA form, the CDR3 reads TGTGCCAGCAGCTTCCGATACACAGATACGCAGTATTTT. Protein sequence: CASSFRYTDTQYF.

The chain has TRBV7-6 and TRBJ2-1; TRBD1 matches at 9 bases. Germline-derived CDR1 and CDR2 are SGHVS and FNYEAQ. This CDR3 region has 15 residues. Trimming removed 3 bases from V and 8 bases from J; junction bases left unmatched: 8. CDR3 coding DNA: TGTGCCAGCAGCTTGGGACGGACAGGGGTCCATGAGCAGTTCTTC. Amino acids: CASSLGRTGVHEQFF.

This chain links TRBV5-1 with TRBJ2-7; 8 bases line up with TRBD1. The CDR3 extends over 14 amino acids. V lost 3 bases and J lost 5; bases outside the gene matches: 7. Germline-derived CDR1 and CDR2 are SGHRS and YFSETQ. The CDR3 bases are TGCGCCAGCAGCTCCTCAATGACAGGGGACGAGCAGTACTTC. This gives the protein CASSSSMTGDEQYF.

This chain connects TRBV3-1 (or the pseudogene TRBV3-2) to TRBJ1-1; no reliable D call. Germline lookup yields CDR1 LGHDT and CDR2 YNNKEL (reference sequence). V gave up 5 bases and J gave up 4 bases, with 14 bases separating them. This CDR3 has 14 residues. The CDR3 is CASSSNKAGTEAFF. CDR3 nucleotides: TGTGCCAGCAGCTCGAACAAGGCCGGCACTGAAGCTTTCTTT.

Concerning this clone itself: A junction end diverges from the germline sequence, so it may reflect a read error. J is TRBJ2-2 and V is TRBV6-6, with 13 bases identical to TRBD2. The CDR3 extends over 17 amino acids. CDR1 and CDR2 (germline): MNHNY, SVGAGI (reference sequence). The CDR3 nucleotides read TGTGCCAGCAGCCCCGGGACTAGCGGGATAGGACACCGGGGAGCTGTTTTT. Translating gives CASSPGTSGIGHRGAVF.

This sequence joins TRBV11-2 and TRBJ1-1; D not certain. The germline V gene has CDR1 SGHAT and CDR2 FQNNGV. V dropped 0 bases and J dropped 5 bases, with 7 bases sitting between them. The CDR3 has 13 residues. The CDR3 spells CASSLDQITEAFF. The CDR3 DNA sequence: TGTGCCAGCAGCTTAGATCAGATAACTGAAGCTTTCTTT.